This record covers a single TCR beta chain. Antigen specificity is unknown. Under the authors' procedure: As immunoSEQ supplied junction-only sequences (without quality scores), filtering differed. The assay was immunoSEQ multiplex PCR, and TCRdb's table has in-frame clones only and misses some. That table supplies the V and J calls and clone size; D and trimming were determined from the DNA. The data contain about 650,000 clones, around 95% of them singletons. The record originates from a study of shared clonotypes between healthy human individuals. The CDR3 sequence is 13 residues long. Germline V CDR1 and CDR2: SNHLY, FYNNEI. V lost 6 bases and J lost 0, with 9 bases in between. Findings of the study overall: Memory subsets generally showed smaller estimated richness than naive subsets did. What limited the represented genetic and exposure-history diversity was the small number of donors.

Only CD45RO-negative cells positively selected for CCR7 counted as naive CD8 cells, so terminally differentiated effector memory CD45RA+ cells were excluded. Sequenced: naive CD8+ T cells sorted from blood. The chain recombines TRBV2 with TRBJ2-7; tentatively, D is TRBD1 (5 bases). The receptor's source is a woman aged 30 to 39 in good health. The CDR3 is CASRTGFSYEQYF. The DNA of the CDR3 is TGTGCCAGCAGAACAGGTTTCTCCTACGAGCAGTACTTC.